This T cell receptor beta chain was identified during a study of blood T cell repertoires in COVID-19. Looking at the study overall: Sites across the United States, Italy and Spain contributed samples from acute and convalescent COVID-19.

The CDR3 extends over 14 amino acids. CDR1 and CDR2 from the germline V gene are MDHEN and SYDVKM. Trimming took off 6 bases at V and 6 bases at J, with 15 bases between the two ends. Original methodology: How many nucleated cells were present was estimated from reference gene primer amplification. Assay: immunoSEQ multiplex PCR; the TCRdb copy retains only in-frame clones and omits some. V, J and clone size derive from that table, while D and trimming were established from the DNA sequence. The table records 95,000 to 150,000 clones, over 75% of them present only once. This chain joins TRBV28 and TRBJ2-1; D might be TRBD2 (6 bases). The clonotype comes from a man aged 55 to 70 with active or convalescent COVID-19. What was sequenced was peripheral blood. The CDR3 loop reads CASRNGGSGNEQFF. CDR3 in DNA: TGTGCCAGCAGAAATGGGGGTAGCGGCAATGAGCAGTTCTTC.